Below are 30 T cell receptor beta chains sequenced from a single sample in a study of regulatory T cells in long-lasting Graves disease. Through Arm-PCR of CDR3 regions and iRepertoire HTBI primers, TCR beta libraries were built. TCRdb reprocessed the multiplex PCR reads via MiXCR and lists one record per CDR3 protein. This table has a few hundred thousand distinct CDR3 sequences, over 15% appearing once. Stated time point: newly diagnosed GD, antithyroid drugs for less than 3 months. PBMCs were the source of the RNA used for TCR sequencing. These data also formed part of another study, on T cells in Graves' hyperthyroidism and ophthalmopathy.

The sequencing here drew on peripheral blood mononuclear cells (PBMCs), taken at new diagnosis, from a patient treated with antithyroid drugs. These receptors came from a man in his forties with Graves disease.

Details on this clonotype: With a much larger clone just one base away, this may be a read error. The V call is TRBV12-3 or TRBV12-4, the J call TRBJ2-1; TRBD1 or TRBD2 may be the D gene (6 bases each). The CDR3 contains 14 residues. The V gene lost 0 bases and the J gene lost 10 bases, with 13 bases spanning the gap. CDR3 region: CASSLAGGRYEQFF. The DNA for the CDR3 is TGTGCCAGCAGTTTAGCGGGGGGCCGCTACGAGCAGTTCTTC.

This clonotype was seen repeatedly, ten times or more. This chain connects TRBV28 to TRBJ1-1; D is possibly TRBD1 (5 bases). CDR1 and CDR2 from the germline V gene are MDHEN and SYDVKM. CDR3 size: 15 residues. Trimming shortened V by 6 bases and J by 6 bases, and 20 bases separated the two germline ends. The CDR3 loop is CASSTAPQVKAEAFF. The CDR3 DNA sequence: TGTGCCAGCAGCACAGCACCACAGGTGAAGGCTGAAGCTTTCTTT.

In this sample, this clonotype turned up many times. The J gene is TRBJ2-2, the V gene TRBV30; no clear D gene. The CDR3 is made up of 14 amino acids. The V gene's germline CDR1 is GTSNPN and CDR2 SVGIG (reference sequence). The V gene lost 0 bases and the J gene lost 0 bases, with 5 bases spanning the gap. The CDR3 sequence: CAWSVGPNTGELFF. The DNA of the CDR3 is TGTGCCTGGAGTGTAGGTCCGAACACCGGGGAGCTGTTTTTT. Based on the CDR3 plus reference TRBV30 and TRBJ2-2, the full variable domain is SQTIHQWPATLVQPVGSPLSLECTVEGTSNPNLYWYRQAAGRGLQLLFYSVGIGQISSEVPQNLSASRPQDRQFILSSKKLLLSDSGFYLCAWSVGPNTGELFFGEGSRLTVL.

This clonotype has more than one count but fewer than ten. V gene TRBV18 combines with J gene TRBJ2-7; TRBD1 aligns across 8 bases. With 4 bases clipped from V and 4 bases from J, the junction kept 9 bases outside the gene matches. The length of the CDR3 is 15 residues. The germline CDR1 and CDR2 sequences are KGHSH and LQKENI. CDR3: CASSLAGTGRYEQYF. DNA of the CDR3: TGTGCCAGCTCACTGGCCGGGACAGGTAGATACGAGCAGTACTTC.

This clonotype was seen repeatedly, ten times or more. This sequence joins TRBV24-1 and TRBJ1-5, with D maybe TRBD1 (6 bases). The CDR3 is 17 residues long. The ends were cut back, 3 bases at V and 0 bases at J, with 14 bases in the middle. The V gene's germline CDR1 is KGHDR and CDR2 SFDVKD. CDR3 DNA sequence: TGTGCCACCAGTGATCCTACAGGGATGCTTAGCAATCAGCCCCAGCATTTT. Amino acid sequence: CATSDPTGMLSNQPQHF.

The table lists this clonotype with a few counts. The V gene is TRBV19, the J gene TRBJ2-7, with D possibly TRBD1 on 5 matching bases. There are 15 residues in the CDR3. The ends were cut back, 5 bases at V and 5 bases at J, with 19 bases in the middle. CDR1 LNHDA and CDR2 SQIVND come from the germline V gene (reference sequence). This CDR3 reads CASSHLEQENDEQYF. The CDR3 DNA sequence: TGTGCCAGTAGTCACCTCGAACAGGAAAATGACGAGCAGTACTTC.

This clonotype was seen many times. This sequence joins TRBV30 and TRBJ2-3; 7 positions match TRBD1. CDR3 length: 17 amino acids. Germline CDR1 is GTSNPN and CDR2 is SVGIG (reference sequence). V lost 2 bases and J lost 2; bases outside the gene matches: 13. CDR3 residues: CAWSRTRRQGFTDTQYF. Here the CDR3 DNA reads TGTGCCTGGAGTAGGACCCGTCGACAGGGATTCACAGATACGCAGTATTTT.

As for this clonotype: One base away lies a much larger clone, so this may be a sequencing read error. The chain couples TRBV4-2 to TRBJ1-4; D is unresolved. The length of the CDR3 is 14 residues. Germline CDR1 LGHNA, CDR2 YNFKEQ. The chain's CDR3 is CASNQEGSNEKLFF. CDR3 DNA sequence: TGTGCCAGCAACCAAGAAGGAAGTAATGAAAAACTGTTTTTT.

The chain is built from TRBV15 and TRBJ2-7; TRBD2 matches at 7 bases. After removal of 3 bases from V and 3 bases from J, the junction contained 2 bases not matched to a gene. There are 13 residues in the CDR3. CDR1 LNHNV and CDR2 YYDKDF come from the germline V gene (reference sequence). The CDR3 sequence is CATSRRGIYEQYF. CDR3 DNA: TGTGCCACCAGCAGGCGGGGGATCTACGAGCAGTACTTC.

The sample holds a few counts of this clonotype. V usage is TRBV5-1 and J usage is TRBJ2-2, with D uncertain. With 5 bases removed from V and 2 bases from J, the gap between germline ends came to 16 bases. The CDR3 runs 16 residues. Per the germline V gene, CDR1 is SGHRS and CDR2 is YFSETQ. CDR3 region: CASRRVGQTNTGELFF. CDR3 DNA: TGCGCCAGCAGGAGAGTAGGGCAGACAAACACCGGGGAGCTGTTTTTT.

In its sample, this clonotype was seen a few times. The V gene is TRBV11-3, the J gene TRBJ2-7; no clear D gene. CDR3 length equals 13 residues. Trimming cost V 1 base and J 3 bases, with 7 bases left between them. CDR1 SGHNT and CDR2 YENEEA come from the germline V gene. The DNA for the CDR3 is TGTGCCAGCAGCTTAGGTACGAACTACGAGCAGTACTTC. The encoded protein is CASSLGTNYEQYF.

This clonotype was detected many times. The chain recombines TRBV5-1 with TRBJ2-3; 8 bases align to TRBD2. J lost 5 bases, V lost 6 bases, and 8 bases had no gene match. The germline gives CDR1 SGHRS, CDR2 YFSETQ. This CDR3 comprises 14 residues. The CDR3 here is CASNDGGAKDTQYF. The CDR3 DNA reads as TGCGCCAGCAACGACGGGGGGGCGAAAGATACGCAGTATTTT.

The gene calls are TRBV10-3 and TRBJ2-7; 7 bases are shared with TRBD2. With V trimmed by 3 bases and J by 0 bases, 8 bases remained unmatched. This CDR3 spans 16 amino acids. Germline V lookup: CDR1 ENHRY, CDR2 SYGVKD. CDR3 sequence reads: CAISDPGRGFSYEQYF. The DNA for the CDR3 is TGTGCCATCAGTGACCCCGGGCGGGGGTTCTCCTACGAGCAGTACTTC.

This clonotype was detected a few times. The chain carries TRBV10-3 and TRBJ2-7; D is unresolved. Trimming removed 0 bases at V and 3 bases at J, with 9 bases between. The CDR3 length is 14 residues. The germline CDR1 and CDR2 sequences are ENHRY and SYGVKD. The DNA of the CDR3 is TGTGCCATCAGTGAGTCTAGTAGCTACTACGAGCAGTACTTC. This translates into CAISESSSYYEQYF.

The gene calls are TRBV25-1 and TRBJ2-5; tentatively, D is TRBD2 (6 bases). The CDR3 consists of 13 residues. Germline V gene data show CDR1 as MGHDK and CDR2 as SYGVNS. Trimming shortened V by 6 bases and J by 4 bases, and 12 bases separated the two germline ends. CDR3 residues: CASRKGGVETQYF. CDR3 in DNA: TGTGCCAGCAGAAAAGGAGGGGTAGAGACCCAGTACTTC.

This clonotype was recorded many times. The rearrangement links TRBV7-2 to TRBJ2-1; 10 bases agree with TRBD2. This CDR3 comprises 14 residues. J was trimmed by 7 bases and V by 3 bases; bases with no gene match: 3. Germline loops: CDR1 SGHTA, CDR2 FQGNSA. The CDR3 DNA reads as TGTGCCAGCAGCTTCACTAGCGGGGTGAATGAGCAGTTCTTC. This gives the protein CASSFTSGVNEQFF.

This chain connects TRBV4-1 to TRBJ2-4; 8 nucleotides align to TRBD1. With the DNA end fitting TRBJ2-7 better, the J assignment may be wrong. The CDR3 loop spans 14 amino acids. The germline V gene encodes CDR1 MGHRA and CDR2 YSYEKL. CDR3 DNA sequence: TGCGCCAGCAGCCAAGACATACAGGGGGACGAGCAGTACTTC. Its protein product is CASSQDIQGDEQYF.

The J gene is TRBJ1-2, the V gene TRBV11-3; D not certain. The CDR3 is 12 residues long. The ends were cut back, 10 bases at V and 3 bases at J, with 12 bases in the middle. The germline V gene encodes CDR1 SGHNT and CDR2 YENEEA. The CDR3 DNA sequence: TGTGCCATCCAATGGCGAGACTATGGCTACACCTTC. Residues: CAIQWRDYGYTF.

This clonotype was counted only a few times. This rearrangement joins TRBV12-3 or TRBV12-4 to TRBJ1-1; D call uncertain. This CDR3 is built from 10 residues. V was trimmed by 6 bases and J by 8 bases, leaving 7 bases between them. CDR3 nucleotides: TGTGCCAGCAGCCCCGGGGAAGCTTTCTTT. It encodes CASSPGEAFF.

This clonotype was counted many times. The genes are TRBV24-1 and TRBJ2-5, with D possibly TRBD1 on 5 matching bases. V lost 3 bases, J lost 1 base, and 11 bases lay in between. This CDR3 spans 15 amino acids. The V gene's germline CDR1 is KGHDR and CDR2 SFDVKD. The CDR3 is CATSDTGQIQETQYF. The CDR3 region has the DNA TGTGCCACCAGTGATACCGGACAAATCCAAGAGACCCAGTACTTC.

The chain couples TRBV12-3 or TRBV12-4 to TRBJ2-3; the D is unclear. The CDR3 sequence is 18 residues long. Trimming removed 2 bases from V and 1 base from J, with 19 bases in between. The DNA for the CDR3 is TGTGCCAGCAGTTTAACCCTCGGGCCGTTTATTGGCACAGATACGCAGTATTTT. Amino acid sequence: CASSLTLGPFIGTDTQYF.

Ten or more counts support this clonotype. The chain carries TRBV5-1 and TRBJ2-7; the match to TRBD2 covers 12 bases. CDR3 length: 17 amino acids. The V gene end was trimmed by 4 bases and the J gene end by 4 bases; junction bases not matched to a gene: 12. The germline V gene encodes CDR1 SGHRS and CDR2 YFSETQ. CDR3: CASSPGGLAGGIYEQYF. The CDR3 nucleotides are TGCGCCAGCAGCCCAGGTGGGCTAGCGGGGGGGATATACGAGCAGTACTTC.

This clonotype occurred a few times. This chain connects TRBV30 to TRBJ1-1; D gene unclear. This CDR3 comprises 13 residues. V was cut by 0 bases and J by 1 base, with 6 bases left in between. The V gene's germline CDR1 is GTSNPN and CDR2 SVGIG (reference sequence). CDR3 residues: CAWSVGGNTEAFF. In nucleotides, the CDR3 is TGTGCCTGGAGTGTAGGCGGGAACACTGAAGCTTTCTTT.

This clonotype appeared many times. V usage is TRBV29-1 and J usage is TRBJ2-5, with a possible D match to TRBD1 (5 bases). Germline CDR1 and CDR2: SQVTM and ANQGSEA. Trimming took 0 bases from V and 4 from J, leaving 12 bases between them. CDR3 size: 14 residues. As DNA, the CDR3 is TGCAGCGTTGAAGACCCAGGGCTTATAGAGACCCAGTACTTC. Its protein product is CSVEDPGLIETQYF.

This clonotype was picked up many times. J is TRBJ2-3 and V is TRBV5-1; D is unclear. The CDR3 totals 13 residues. Trimming cost V 0 bases and J 11 bases, with 13 bases left between them. Germline values: CDR1 SGHRS, CDR2 YFSETQ. The CDR3 sequence is CASSLALEERQYF. The CDR3, as DNA: TGCGCCAGCAGCTTGGCCCTCGAAGAGCGGCAGTATTTT.

The chain uses TRBV20-1 and TRBJ2-2, with TRBD2 matching 8 bases. CDR1 and CDR2 from the germline V gene are DFQATT and SNEGSKA (reference sequence). The trim removed 3 bases at V and 0 bases at J, leaving 0 bases unmatched. The CDR3 consists of 14 residues. The DNA for the CDR3 is TGCAGTGCTAGCGGGGGGGCGAACACCGGGGAGCTGTTTTTT. This encodes CSASGGANTGELFF.

CDR3 residues: CASSGGTYNEQFF. The CDR3 DNA follows: TGCGCCAGCAGTGGGGGTACCTACAATGAGCAGTTCTTC. This rearrangement joins TRBV5-1 to TRBJ2-1; either TRBD1 or TRBD2 may supply D (5 bases each). In germline, CDR1 is SGHRS, CDR2 YFSETQ. The CDR3 is 13 residues long. Deletions cut 5 bases from V and 2 bases from J, with 8 bases between.

A note on this clonotype: A much larger clone sits a single nucleotide away, making a read error possible. This chain connects TRBV7-9 to TRBJ2-3; the match to TRBD1 covers 8 bases. The CDR3 spans 16 residues. Per germline, CDR1 SEHNR and CDR2 FQNEAQ (reference sequence). The V segment lost 5 bases and the J segment 4 bases; nucleotides outside the gene matches: 11. The CDR3 DNA reads as TGTGCCAGCAGCCCGCGCCTGACAGGGGACTCAGATACGCAGTATTTT. It yields the protein CASSPRLTGDSDTQYF.

This clonotype was found a few times. The rearrangement uses TRBV30 and TRBJ1-2, with D perhaps matching TRBD1 (6 bases). The CDR3 is made up of 14 amino acids. The V end was cut by 2 bases, the J end by 4 bases, with 14 bases between. The germline V gene has CDR1 GTSNPN and CDR2 SVGIG (reference sequence). CDR3 amino acids: CAWSRLQGAYGYTF. CDR3 nucleotides: TGTGCCTGGAGTCGACTACAGGGAGCCTATGGCTACACCTTC. The full variable domain, with the rest looked up from reference TRBV30 and TRBJ1-2, is SQTIHQWPATLVQPVGSPLSLECTVEGTSNPNLYWYRQAAGRGLQLLFYSVGIGQISSEVPQNLSASRPQDRQFILSSKKLLLSDSGFYLCAWSRLQGAYGYTFGSGTRLTVV.

The sample holds many counts of this clonotype. The CDR3 DNA is TGTGCCAGCAGCCTAGCCTGGGGGCCCAACACAGATACGCAGTATTTT. It specifies CASSLAWGPNTDTQYF. The chain links TRBV4-2 to TRBJ2-3, with a possible D match to TRBD1 (6 bases). CDR3 size: 16 residues. Trimming cost V 4 bases and J 2 bases, with 16 bases left between them. CDR1 LGHNA and CDR2 YNFKEQ come from the germline V gene.